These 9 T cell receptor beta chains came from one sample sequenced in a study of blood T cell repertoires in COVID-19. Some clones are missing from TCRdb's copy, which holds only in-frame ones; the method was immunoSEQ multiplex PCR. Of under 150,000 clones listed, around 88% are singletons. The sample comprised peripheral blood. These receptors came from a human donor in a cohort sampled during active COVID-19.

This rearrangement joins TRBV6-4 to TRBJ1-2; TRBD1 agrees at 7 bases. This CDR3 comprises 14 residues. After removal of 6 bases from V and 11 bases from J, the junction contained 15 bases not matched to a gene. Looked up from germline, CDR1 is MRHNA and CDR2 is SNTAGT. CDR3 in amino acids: CASSGLRDRLCYTF. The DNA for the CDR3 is TGTGCCAGCAGCGGGCTCCGGGACAGATTGTGTTACACCTTC.

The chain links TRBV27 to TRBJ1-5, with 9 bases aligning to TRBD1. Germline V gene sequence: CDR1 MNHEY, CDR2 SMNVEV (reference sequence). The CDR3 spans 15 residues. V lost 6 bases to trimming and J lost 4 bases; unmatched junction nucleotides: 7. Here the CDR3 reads CASRGGGTGNQPQHF. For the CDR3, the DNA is TGTGCCAGCAGAGGTGGGGGGACAGGGAATCAGCCCCAGCATTTT.

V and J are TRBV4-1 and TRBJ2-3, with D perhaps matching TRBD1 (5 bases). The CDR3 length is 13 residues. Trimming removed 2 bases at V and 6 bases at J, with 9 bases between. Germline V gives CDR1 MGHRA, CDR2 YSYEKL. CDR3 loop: CASSQQGLDTQYF. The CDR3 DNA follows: TGCGCCAGCAGCCAACAGGGTCTGGATACGCAGTATTTT.

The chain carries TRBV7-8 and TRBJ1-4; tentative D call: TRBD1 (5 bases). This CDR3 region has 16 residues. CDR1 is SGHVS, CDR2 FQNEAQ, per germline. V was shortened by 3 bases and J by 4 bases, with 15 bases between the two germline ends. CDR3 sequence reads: CASSLGNWGDNEKLFF. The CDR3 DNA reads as TGTGCCAGCAGCTTGGGAAATTGGGGGGATAATGAAAAACTGTTTTTT.

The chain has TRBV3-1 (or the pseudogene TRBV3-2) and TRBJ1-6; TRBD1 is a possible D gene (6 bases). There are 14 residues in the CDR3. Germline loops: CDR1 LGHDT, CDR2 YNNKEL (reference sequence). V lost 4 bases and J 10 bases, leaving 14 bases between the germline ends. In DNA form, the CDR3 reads TGTGCCAGCAGCCTGACAGGTGGTGAGTCACCCCTCCACTTT. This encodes CASSLTGGESPLHF.

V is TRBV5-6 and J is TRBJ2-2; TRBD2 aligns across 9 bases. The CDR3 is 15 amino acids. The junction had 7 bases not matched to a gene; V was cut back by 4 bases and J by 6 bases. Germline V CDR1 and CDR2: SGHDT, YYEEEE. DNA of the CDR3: TGTGCCAGCAGCGAGGGGACTAGCCTGGCCGGGGAGCTGTTTTTT. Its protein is CASSEGTSLAGELFF.

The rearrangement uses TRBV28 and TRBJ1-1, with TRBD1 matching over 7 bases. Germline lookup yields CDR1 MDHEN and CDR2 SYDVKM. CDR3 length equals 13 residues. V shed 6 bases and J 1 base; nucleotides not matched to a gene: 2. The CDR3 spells CASRTGWNTEAFF. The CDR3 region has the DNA TGTGCCAGCAGGACAGGGTGGAACACTGAAGCTTTCTTT.

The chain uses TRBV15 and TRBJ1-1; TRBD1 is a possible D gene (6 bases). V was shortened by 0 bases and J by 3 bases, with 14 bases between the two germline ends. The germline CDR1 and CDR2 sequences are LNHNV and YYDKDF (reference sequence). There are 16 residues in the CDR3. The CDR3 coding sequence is TGTGCCACCAGCAGAGATAGGATGGGGGCGCACACTGAAGCTTTCTTT. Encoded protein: CATSRDRMGAHTEAFF.

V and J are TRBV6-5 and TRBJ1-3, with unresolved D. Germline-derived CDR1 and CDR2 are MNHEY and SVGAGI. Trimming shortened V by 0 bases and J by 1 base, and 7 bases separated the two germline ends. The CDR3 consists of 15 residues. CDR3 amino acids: CASSYSRGSGNTIYF. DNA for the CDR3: TGTGCCAGCAGTTACTCGAGAGGGTCTGGAAACACCATATATTTT.